A selection of T cell receptor beta chains follows, all from one sample in a study of PD-1 blockade in mismatch repair-deficient tumors. Sequencing used immunoSEQ multiplex PCR; TCRdb keeps in-frame clones, though not all of them. The sample comprises some 66,000 clones, about nine tenths of which are singletons, and 11% to 15% rests with the top ten. The material sequenced was peripheral blood, taken 52 weeks after starting pembrolizumab. The receptors were sampled from an adult with mismatch repair-deficient cancer. CDR3s include the opening cysteine and the closing phenylalanine or tryptophan. D genes are given only for firm matches. Some rows mark clone size as missing; the rest say once, few, many or name a class of expanded clone.

TRBV23-1	TRBJ2-7	NA	NA	CASSQFFPTFGRRCYEQYF	TGCGCCAGCAGTCAATTTTTCCCCACGTTCGGGCGCAGATGCTACGAGCAGTACTTC
TRBV27	TRBJ2-2	NA	NA	CASSLGVGELFF	TGTGCCAGCAGTTTGGGAGTCGGGGAGCTGTTTTTT
TRBV6-5	TRBJ2-6	NA	NA	CASSFSGANVLTF	TGTGCCAGCAGTTTCTCTGGGGCCAACGTCCTGACTTTC
TRBV27	TRBJ2-6	NA	NA	CASSLLTTLGSGANVLTF	TGTGCCAGCAGTTTACTGACTACCTTGGGCTCTGGGGCCAACGTCCTGACTTTC
TRBV2	TRBJ2-7	NA	few	CAPLGSEQYF	TGTGCCCCCCTTGGCTCCGAGCAGTACTTC
TRBV27	TRBJ2-1	TRBD2	NA	CASSSPGLAGNNEQFF	TGTGCCAGCAGTTCACCCGGACTAGCGGGAAACAATGAGCAGTTCTTC
TRBV6-4	TRBJ1-1	NA	NA	CASSDVPDRYAEAFF	TGTGCCAGCAGTGACGTCCCGGACCGATACGCTGAAGCTTTCTTT
TRBV2	TRBJ2-1	TRBD2	NA	CASIGLADNEQFF	TGTGCCAGCATTGGCCTAGCGGACAATGAGCAGTTCTTC
TRBV5-4	TRBJ1-2	NA	NA	CASKGSGGGNYGYTF	TGTGCCAGCAAAGGTTCGGGGGGCGGTAACTATGGCTACACCTTC
TRBV28	TRBJ1-2	TRBD1	NA	CASSTRGQGKSGYTF	TGTGCCAGCAGTACCCGGGGACAGGGAAAGAGTGGCTACACCTTC
TRBV10-2	TRBJ2-1	NA	once	CARQRAGIYNEQFF	TGCGCCAGACAGCGTGCGGGAATCTACAATGAGCAGTTCTTC
TRBV9	TRBJ2-2	TRBD2	NA	CASRSGGDTGELFF	TGTGCCAGCAGGAGCGGGGGGGACACCGGGGAGCTGTTTTTT
TRBV7-9	TRBJ2-1	NA	NA	CASSPPPLGLLESYNEQFF	TGTGCCAGCAGCCCACCTCCACTGGGACTCCTAGAATCCTACAATGAGCAGTTCTTC
TRBV14	TRBJ2-7	TRBD2	NA	CASSQDSGEESYEQYF	TGTGCCAGCAGCCAAGATAGCGGGGAAGAATCCTACGAGCAGTACTTC
TRBV7-9	TRBJ1-1	NA	NA	CASSLQGGDTEAFF	TGTGCCAGCAGCCTCCAGGGAGGGGACACTGAAGCTTTCTTT
TRBV19	TRBJ2-4	TRBD1	NA	CASSSNRGTKGNIQYF	TGTGCCAGTAGTAGTAACAGGGGGACGAAGGGAAACATTCAGTACTTC
TRBV6-1	TRBJ2-1	NA	NA	CASSEVPYSYNEQFF	TGTGCCAGCAGTGAGGTCCCGTATAGCTACAATGAGCAGTTCTTC
TRBV29-1	TRBJ2-1	NA	NA	CSAPGLQSSYNEQFF	TGCAGCGCTCCGGGACTCCAGAGCTCCTACAATGAGCAGTTCTTC
TRBV5-4	TRBJ2-1	NA	NA	CASSLWGAGSYNEQFF	TGTGCCAGCAGCTTGTGGGGGGCTGGATCCTACAATGAGCAGTTCTTC
TRBV5-1	TRBJ2-7	TRBD2	NA	CASSFEGLAGGREQYF	TGCGCCAGCAGCTTTGAAGGACTAGCGGGAGGGCGCGAGCAGTACTTC
TRBV19	TRBJ2-1	NA	NA	CASRKQGTYNEQFF	TGTGCCAGTAGGAAACAGGGCACCTACAATGAGCAGTTCTTC
TRBV5-1	TRBJ2-7	TRBD1	NA	CASSPRTGSRYYEQYF	TGCGCCAGCAGCCCTCGGACAGGCAGTAGGTATTACGAGCAGTACTTC
TRBV13	TRBJ2-1	NA	NA	CASSEWVLTSYNEQFF	TGTGCCAGCAGTGAATGGGTCCTTACTTCCTACAATGAGCAGTTCTTC
TRBV19	TRBJ2-7	TRBD2	NA	CASSYTTSGYEQYF	TGTGCCAGTAGCTATACGACTAGCGGGTACGAGCAGTACTTC
TRBV11-3	TRBJ2-5	TRBD1	NA	CASSHRGAQETQYF	TGTGCCAGCAGCCACAGGGGGGCCCAAGAGACCCAGTACTTC
TRBV4-1	TRBJ2-3	TRBD1	once	CASSQRTGWDTDTQYF	TGCGCCAGCAGCCAACGGACAGGGTGGGACACAGATACGCAGTATTTT
TRBV9	TRBJ2-7	TRBD2	NA	CASSPYKGGGGRMREQYF	TGTGCCAGCAGCCCCTACAAGGGGGGCGGCGGGAGGATGAGGGAGCAGTACTTC
TRBV6-4	TRBJ2-3	TRBD2	NA	CASSIAGGGTDTQYF	TGTGCCAGCAGTATAGCGGGCGGGGGCACAGATACGCAGTATTTT
TRBV13	TRBJ2-3	TRBD1	NA	CASSFPGQGPDTQYF	TGTGCCAGCAGCTTTCCGGGACAGGGCCCAGATACGCAGTATTTT
TRBV9	TRBJ2-5	TRBD1	NA	CASSGTGGIQETQYF	TGTGCCAGCAGCGGAACAGGGGGGATCCAAGAGACCCAGTACTTC
TRBV4-1	TRBJ1-1	NA	NA	CASRAQARRDTEAFF	TGCGCCAGCAGAGCCCAGGCCCGGAGGGACACTGAAGCTTTCTTT
TRBV30	TRBJ2-7	TRBD2	NA	CAGIAAGVPYEQYF	TGTGCCGGGATAGCGGCGGGAGTCCCCTACGAGCAGTACTTC
TRBV11-2	TRBJ1-5	NA	few	CASSYGHNQPQHF	TGTGCCAGCAGCTATGGACATAATCAGCCCCAGCATTTT
TRBV30	TRBJ2-3	NA	NA	CAWSKTASTDTQYF	TGTGCCTGGAGTAAGACAGCAAGCACAGATACGCAGTATTTT
TRBV19	TRBJ1-2	NA	NA	CASIGSRGARHGYTF	TGTGCCAGTATTGGGTCTCGGGGGGCTCGTCATGGCTACACCTTC
TRBV28	TRBJ2-7	NA	NA	CASSPPGSYEQYF	TGTGCCAGCAGTCCCCCGGGGAGCTACGAGCAGTACTTC
TRBV2	TRBJ1-4	NA	NA	CASSVGPRWVEKLFF	TGTGCCAGCTCGGTAGGACCTCGTTGGGTTGAAAAACTGTTTTTT
TRBV19	TRBJ2-7	NA	NA	CASAAGGTYEQYF	TGTGCCAGTGCGGCGGGCGGCACCTACGAGCAGTACTTC
TRBV12-5	TRBJ2-1	NA	NA	CASGLGERGSRFF	TGTGCTAGTGGTTTAGGGGAGCGTGGAAGTCGGTTCTTC
TRBV7-3	TRBJ2-7	TRBD2	few	CASSLAGAGEQYF	TGTGCCAGCAGCTTAGCGGGAGCGGGCGAGCAGTACTTC
TRBV29-1	TRBJ2-3	TRBD2	NA	CSFPSGRTDTQYF	TGCAGCTTTCCTAGCGGGCGCACAGATACGCAGTATTTT
TRBV28	TRBJ1-2	NA	NA	CASSRRPRDGYTF	TGTGCCAGCAGCCGCCGACCAAGGGACGGCTACACCTTC
TRBV27	TRBJ2-1	TRBD2	once	CASSSLTSASSYNEQFF	TGTGCCAGCAGTTCCCTGACTAGCGCGAGCTCCTACAATGAGCAGTTCTTC
TRBV27	TRBJ2-7	NA	NA	CASSLGTGPSYEQYF	TGTGCCAGCAGTTTAGGTACGGGGCCCTCCTACGAGCAGTACTTC
TRBV5-4	TRBJ2-7	TRBD1	NA	CASSDGQGAYEQYF	TGTGCCAGCAGCGACGGACAGGGGGCCTACGAGCAGTACTTC
TRBV6-5	TRBJ1-5	NA	once	CANSSRDNQPQHF	TGTGCCAACAGTTCCAGGGACAATCAGCCCCAGCATTTT
TRBV28	TRBJ1-1	NA	NA	CASSLWTGWAPNTEAFF	TGTGCCAGCAGTTTATGGACCGGATGGGCCCCGAACACTGAAGCTTTCTTT